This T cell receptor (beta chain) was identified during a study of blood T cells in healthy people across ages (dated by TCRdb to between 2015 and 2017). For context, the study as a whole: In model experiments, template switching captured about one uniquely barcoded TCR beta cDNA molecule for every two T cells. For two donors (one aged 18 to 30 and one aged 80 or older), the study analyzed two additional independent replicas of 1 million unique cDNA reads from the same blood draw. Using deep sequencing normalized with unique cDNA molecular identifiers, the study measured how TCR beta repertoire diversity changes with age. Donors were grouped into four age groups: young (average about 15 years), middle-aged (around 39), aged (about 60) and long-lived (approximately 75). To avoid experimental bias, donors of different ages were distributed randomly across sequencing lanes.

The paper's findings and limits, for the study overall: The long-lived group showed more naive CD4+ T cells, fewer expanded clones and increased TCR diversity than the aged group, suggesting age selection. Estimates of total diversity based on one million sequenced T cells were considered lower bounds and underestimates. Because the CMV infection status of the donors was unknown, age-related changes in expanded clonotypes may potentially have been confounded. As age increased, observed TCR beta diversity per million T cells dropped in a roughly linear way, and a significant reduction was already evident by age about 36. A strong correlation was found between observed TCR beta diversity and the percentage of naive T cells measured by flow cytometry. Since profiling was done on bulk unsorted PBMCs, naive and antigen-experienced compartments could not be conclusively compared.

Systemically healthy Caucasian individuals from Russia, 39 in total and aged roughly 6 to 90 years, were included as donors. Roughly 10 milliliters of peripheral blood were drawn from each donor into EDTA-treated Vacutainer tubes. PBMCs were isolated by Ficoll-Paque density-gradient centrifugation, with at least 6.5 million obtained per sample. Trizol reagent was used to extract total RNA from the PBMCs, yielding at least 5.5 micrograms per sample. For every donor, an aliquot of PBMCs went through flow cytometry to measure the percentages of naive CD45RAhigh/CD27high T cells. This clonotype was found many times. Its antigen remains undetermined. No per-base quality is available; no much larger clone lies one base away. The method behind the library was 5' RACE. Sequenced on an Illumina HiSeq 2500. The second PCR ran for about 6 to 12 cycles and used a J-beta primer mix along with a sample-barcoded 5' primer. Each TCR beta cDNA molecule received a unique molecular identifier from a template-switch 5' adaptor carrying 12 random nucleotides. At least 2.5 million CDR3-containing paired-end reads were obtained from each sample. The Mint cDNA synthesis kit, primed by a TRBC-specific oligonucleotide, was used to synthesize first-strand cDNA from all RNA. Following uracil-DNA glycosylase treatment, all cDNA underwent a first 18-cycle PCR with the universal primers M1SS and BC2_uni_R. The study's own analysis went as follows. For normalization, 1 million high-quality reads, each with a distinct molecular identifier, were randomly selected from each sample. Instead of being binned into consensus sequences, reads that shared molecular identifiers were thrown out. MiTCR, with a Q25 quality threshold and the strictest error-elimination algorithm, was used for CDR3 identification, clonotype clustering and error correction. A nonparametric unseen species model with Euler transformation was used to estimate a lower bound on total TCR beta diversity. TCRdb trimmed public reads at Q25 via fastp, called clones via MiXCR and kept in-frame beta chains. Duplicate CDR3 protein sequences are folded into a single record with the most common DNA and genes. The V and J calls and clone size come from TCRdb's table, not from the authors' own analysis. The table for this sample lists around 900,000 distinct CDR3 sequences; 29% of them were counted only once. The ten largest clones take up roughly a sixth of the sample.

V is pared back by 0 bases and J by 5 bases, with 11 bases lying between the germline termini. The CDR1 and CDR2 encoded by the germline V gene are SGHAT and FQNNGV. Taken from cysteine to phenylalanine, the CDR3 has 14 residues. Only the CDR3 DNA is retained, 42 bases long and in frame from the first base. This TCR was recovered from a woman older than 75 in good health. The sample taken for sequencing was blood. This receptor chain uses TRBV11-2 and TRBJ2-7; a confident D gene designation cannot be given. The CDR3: CASSLDSSVNEQYF. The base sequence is TGTGCCAGCAGCTTAGATAGTTCAGTTAACGAGCAGTACTTC.